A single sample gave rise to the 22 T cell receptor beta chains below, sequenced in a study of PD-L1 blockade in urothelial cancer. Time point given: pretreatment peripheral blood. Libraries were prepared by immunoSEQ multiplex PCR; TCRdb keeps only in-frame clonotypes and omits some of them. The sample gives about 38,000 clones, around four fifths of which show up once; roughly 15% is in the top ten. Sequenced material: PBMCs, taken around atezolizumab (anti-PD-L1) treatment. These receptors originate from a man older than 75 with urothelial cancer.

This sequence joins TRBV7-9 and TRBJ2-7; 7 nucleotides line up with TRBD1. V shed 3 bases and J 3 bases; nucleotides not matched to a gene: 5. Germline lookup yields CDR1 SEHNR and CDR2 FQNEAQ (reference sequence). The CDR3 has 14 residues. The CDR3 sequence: CASSLAGTDYEQYF. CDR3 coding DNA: TGTGCCAGCAGCTTGGCCGGGACAGACTACGAGCAGTACTTC.

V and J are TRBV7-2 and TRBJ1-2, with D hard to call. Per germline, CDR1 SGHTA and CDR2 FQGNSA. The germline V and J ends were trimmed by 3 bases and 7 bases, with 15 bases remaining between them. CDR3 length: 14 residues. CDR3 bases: TGTGCCAGCAGCTTGGACTACTCTCGGAGTGGCTACACCTTC. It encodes CASSLDYSRSGYTF.

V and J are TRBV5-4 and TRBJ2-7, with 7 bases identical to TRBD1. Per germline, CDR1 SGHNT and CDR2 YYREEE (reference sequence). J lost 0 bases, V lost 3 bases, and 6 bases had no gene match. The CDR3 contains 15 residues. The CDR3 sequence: CASSSGQASSYEQYF. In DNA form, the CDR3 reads TGTGCCAGCAGCTCAGGACAGGCCTCCTCCTACGAGCAGTACTTC.

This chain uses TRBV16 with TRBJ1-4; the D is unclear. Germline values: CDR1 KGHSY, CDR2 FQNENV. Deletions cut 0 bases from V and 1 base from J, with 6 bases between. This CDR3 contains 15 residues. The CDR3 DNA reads TGTGCCAGCAGCCAATCCCGAGGAACTAATGAAAAACTGTTTTTT. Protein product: CASSQSRGTNEKLFF.

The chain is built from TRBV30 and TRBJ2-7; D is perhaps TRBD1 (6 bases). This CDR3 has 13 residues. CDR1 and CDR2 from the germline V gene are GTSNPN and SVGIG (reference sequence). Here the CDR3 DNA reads TGTCCGCTACGACAGGTTCCTTCCTACGAGCAGTACTTC. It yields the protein CPLRQVPSYEQYF. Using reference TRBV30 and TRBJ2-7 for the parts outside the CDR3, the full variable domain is SQTIHQWPATLVQPVGSPLSLECTVEGTSNPNLYWYRQAAGRGLQLLFYSVGIGQISSEVPQNLSASRPQDRQFILSSKKLLLSDSGFYLCPLRQVPSYEQYFGPGTRLTVT.

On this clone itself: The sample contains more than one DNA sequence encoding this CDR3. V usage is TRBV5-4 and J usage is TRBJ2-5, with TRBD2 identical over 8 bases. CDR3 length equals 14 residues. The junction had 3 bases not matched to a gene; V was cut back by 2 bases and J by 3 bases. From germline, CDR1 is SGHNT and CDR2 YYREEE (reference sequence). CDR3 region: CASSLSGGEETQYF. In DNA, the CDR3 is TGTGCCAGCAGCTTAAGCGGGGGCGAAGAGACCCAGTACTTC.

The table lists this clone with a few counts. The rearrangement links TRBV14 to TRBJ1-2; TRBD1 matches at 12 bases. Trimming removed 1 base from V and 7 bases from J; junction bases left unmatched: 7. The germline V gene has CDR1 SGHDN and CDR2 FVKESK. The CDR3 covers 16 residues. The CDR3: CASSQGFGTGGFGYTF. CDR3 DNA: TGTGCCAGCAGCCAAGGATTCGGGACAGGGGGCTTTGGCTACACCTTC. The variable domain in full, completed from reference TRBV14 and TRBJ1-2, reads EAGVTQFPSHSVIEKGQTVTLRCDPISGHDNLYWYRRVMGKEIKFLLHFVKESKQDESGMPNNRFLAERTGGTYSTLKVQPAELEDSGVYFCASSQGFGTGGFGYTFGSGTRLTVV.

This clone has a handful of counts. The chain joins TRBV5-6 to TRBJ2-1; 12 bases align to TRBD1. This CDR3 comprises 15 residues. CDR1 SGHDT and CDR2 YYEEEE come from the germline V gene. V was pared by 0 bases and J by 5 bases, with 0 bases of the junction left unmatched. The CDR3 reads CASSLGDRGHNEQFF. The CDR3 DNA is TGTGCCAGCAGCTTGGGGGACAGGGGGCACAATGAGCAGTTCTTC.

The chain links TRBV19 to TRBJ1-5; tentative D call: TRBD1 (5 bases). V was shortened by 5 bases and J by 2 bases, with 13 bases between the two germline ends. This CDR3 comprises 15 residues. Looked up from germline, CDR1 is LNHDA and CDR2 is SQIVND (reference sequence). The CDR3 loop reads CASSHRGGGNQPQHF. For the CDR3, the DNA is TGTGCCAGTAGTCACCGGGGGGGTGGCAATCAGCCCCAGCATTTT.

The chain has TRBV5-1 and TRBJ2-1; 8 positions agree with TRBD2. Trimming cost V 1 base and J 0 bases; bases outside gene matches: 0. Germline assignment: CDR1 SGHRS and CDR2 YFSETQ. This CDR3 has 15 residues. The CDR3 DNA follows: TGCGCCAGCAGCTTGAGCGGGAGCTCCTACAATGAGCAGTTCTTC. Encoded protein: CASSLSGSSYNEQFF.

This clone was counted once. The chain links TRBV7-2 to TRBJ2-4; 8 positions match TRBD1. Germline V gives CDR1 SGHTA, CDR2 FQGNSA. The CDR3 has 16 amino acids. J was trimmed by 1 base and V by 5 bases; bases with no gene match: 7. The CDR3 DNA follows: TGTGCCAGCAGCCTTACCGGGACAGGCGCCAAAAACATTCAGTACTTC. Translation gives CASSLTGTGAKNIQYF.

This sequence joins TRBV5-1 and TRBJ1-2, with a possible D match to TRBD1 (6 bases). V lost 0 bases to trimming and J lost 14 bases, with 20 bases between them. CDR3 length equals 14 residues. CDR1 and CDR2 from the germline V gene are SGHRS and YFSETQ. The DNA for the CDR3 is TGCGCCAGCAGCTTGGCCGGGACATGGGTTGCGGTGACCTTC. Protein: CASSLAGTWVAVTF.

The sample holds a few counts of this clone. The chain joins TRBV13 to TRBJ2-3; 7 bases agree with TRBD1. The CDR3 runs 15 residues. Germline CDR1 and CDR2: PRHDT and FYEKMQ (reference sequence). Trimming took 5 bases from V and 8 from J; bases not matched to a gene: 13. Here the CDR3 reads CASSIRQGNRGTQYF. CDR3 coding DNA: TGTGCCAGCAGCATAAGACAGGGCAATCGGGGTACGCAGTATTTT.

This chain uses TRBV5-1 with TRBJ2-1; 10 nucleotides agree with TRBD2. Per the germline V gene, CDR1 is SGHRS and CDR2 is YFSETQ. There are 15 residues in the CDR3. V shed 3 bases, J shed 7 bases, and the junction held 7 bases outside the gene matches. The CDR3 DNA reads TGCGCCAGCAGCTGGACTAGCGGAGGGGCAAATGAGCAGTTCTTC. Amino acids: CASSWTSGGANEQFF.

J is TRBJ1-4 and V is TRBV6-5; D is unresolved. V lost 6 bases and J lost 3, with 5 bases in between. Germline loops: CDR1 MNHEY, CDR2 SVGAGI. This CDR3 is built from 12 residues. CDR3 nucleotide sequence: TGTGCCAGCAGAAGCCCTAATGAAAAACTGTTTTTT. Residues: CASRSPNEKLFF.

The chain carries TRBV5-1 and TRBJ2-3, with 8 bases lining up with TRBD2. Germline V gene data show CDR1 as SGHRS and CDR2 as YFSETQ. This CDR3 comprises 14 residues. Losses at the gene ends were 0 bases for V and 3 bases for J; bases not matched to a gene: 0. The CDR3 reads CASSLASGTDTQYF. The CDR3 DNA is TGCGCCAGCAGCTTGGCTAGCGGGACAGATACGCAGTATTTT.

In DNA, the CDR3 is TGTGCCAGCATTTCGGCGGGAGGGATCCAAGAGACCCAGTACTTC. This sequence encodes CASISAGGIQETQYF. V is TRBV28 and J is TRBJ2-5; 9 nucleotides align to TRBD2. The CDR3 totals 15 residues. Germline V gene data show CDR1 as MDHEN and CDR2 as SYDVKM. V was pared by 7 bases and J by 1 base, with 7 bases of the junction left unmatched.

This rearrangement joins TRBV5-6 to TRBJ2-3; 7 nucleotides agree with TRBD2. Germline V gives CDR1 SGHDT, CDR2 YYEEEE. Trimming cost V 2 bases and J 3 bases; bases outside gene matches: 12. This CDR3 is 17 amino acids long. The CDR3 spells CASSLGSFGGMTDTQYF. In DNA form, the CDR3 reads TGTGCCAGCAGCTTAGGCTCGTTCGGGGGGATGACAGATACGCAGTATTTT.

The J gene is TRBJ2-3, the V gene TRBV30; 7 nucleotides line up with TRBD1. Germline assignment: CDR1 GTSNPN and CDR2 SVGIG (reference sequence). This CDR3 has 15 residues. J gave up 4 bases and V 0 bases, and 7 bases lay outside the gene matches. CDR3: CAWSVRQGVADTQYF. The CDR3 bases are TGTGCCTGGAGTGTAAGACAGGGAGTGGCAGATACGCAGTATTTT.

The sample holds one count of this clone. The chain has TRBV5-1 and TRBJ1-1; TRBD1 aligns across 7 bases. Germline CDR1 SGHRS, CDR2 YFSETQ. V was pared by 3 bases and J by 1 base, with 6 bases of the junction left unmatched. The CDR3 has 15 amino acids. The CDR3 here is CASSWGRDRNTEAFF. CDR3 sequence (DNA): TGCGCCAGCAGCTGGGGCAGGGACAGGAACACTGAAGCTTTCTTT. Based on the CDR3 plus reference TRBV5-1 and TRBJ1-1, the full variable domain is KAGVTQTPRYLIKTRGQQVTLSCSPISGHRSVSWYQQTPGQGLQFLFEYFSETQRNKGNFPGRFSGRQFSNSRSEMNVSTLELGDSALYLCASSWGRDRNTEAFFGQGTRLTVV.

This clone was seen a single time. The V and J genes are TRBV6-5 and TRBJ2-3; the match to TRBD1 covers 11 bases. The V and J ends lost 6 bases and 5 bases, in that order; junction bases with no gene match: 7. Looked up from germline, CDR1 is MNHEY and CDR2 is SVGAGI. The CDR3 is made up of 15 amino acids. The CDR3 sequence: CASSGGQGAGDTQYF. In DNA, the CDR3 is TGTGCCAGCAGCGGAGGACAGGGGGCTGGAGATACGCAGTATTTT.

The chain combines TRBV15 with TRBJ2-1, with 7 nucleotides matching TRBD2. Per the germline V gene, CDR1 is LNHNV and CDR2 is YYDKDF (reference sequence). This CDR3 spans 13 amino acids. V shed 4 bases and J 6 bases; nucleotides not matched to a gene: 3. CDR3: CATSMGLINEQFF. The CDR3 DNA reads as TGTGCCACCAGCATGGGACTAATCAATGAGCAGTTCTTC.